A selection of T cell receptor beta chains follows, all from one sample in a study of identifying expanded T cells in peripheral blood. Clones were read by immunoSEQ multiplex PCR, and TCRdb kept only the in-frame ones, dropping some. Among about 86,000 clones listed, roughly 81% were seen once. Sequencing used blood. All receptors come from a person between 18 and 75 years old in good health. Both conserved end residues are part of each CDR3. A D gene is named only where the DNA matches it firmly. Clone sizes are given selectively: once, few, many, or a class where the clone is expanded.

v_gene	j_gene	d_gene	abundance	CDR3aa	CDR3nt
TRBV7-7	TRBJ2-3	NA	NA	CASSLGAGDTQYF	TGTGCCAGCAGCTTAGGGGCGGGAGATACGCAGTATTTT
TRBV6-5	TRBJ1-2	NA	NA	CASSYSIPIVGYTF	TGTGCCAGCAGTTACTCGATCCCGATTGTTGGCTACACCTTC
TRBV7-9	TRBJ2-2	NA	NA	CASREKNTGELFF	TGTGCCAGCAGGGAGAAGAACACCGGGGAGCTGTTTTTT
TRBV7-2	TRBJ1-6	TRBD1	NA	CASSLGQGSSSPLHF	TGTGCCAGCAGCTTAGGACAGGGTAGTAGTTCACCCCTCCACTTT
TRBV6-6	TRBJ1-1	NA	NA	CASMGTEAFF	TGTGCCAGCATGGGGACAGAAGCTTTCTTT
TRBV29-1	TRBJ1-2	NA	few	CSVATRNYGYTF	TGCAGCGTAGCGACGAGGAACTATGGCTACACCTTC
TRBV5-8	TRBJ2-1	NA	NA	CASTGRMGAGNYNEQFF	TGTGCCAGCACGGGGAGGATGGGGGCAGGGAACTACAATGAGCAGTTCTTC
TRBV7-3	TRBJ2-2	NA	NA	CASSAPPAGELFF	TGTGCCAGCAGCGCCCCCCCGGCCGGGGAGCTGTTTTTT
TRBV18	TRBJ2-3	TRBD1	NA	CASSPPGQGPKNTQYF	TGTGCCAGCTCACCCCCGGGACAGGGGCCCAAAAATACGCAGTATTTT
TRBV6-1	TRBJ1-6	TRBD1	NA	CASSETGVGRPLHF	TGTGCCAGCAGTGAGACAGGGGTCGGACGACCCCTCCACTTT
TRBV27	TRBJ1-1	TRBD1	NA	CASSFQGAAEAFF	TGTGCCAGCAGTTTCCAGGGGGCGGCTGAAGCTTTCTTT
TRBV10-2	TRBJ1-5	NA	once	CASRRQAGADQPQHF	TGCGCCAGCAGGCGTCAAGCGGGGGCCGATCAGCCCCAGCATTTT
TRBV7-3	TRBJ2-2	TRBD1	NA	CASSGQVRGELFF	TGTGCCAGCAGCGGACAGGTCCGCGGGGAGCTGTTTTTT
TRBV19	TRBJ1-5	TRBD1	NA	CASSGDGTDSNQPQHF	TGTGCCAGTAGTGGTGATGGGACAGATAGCAATCAGCCCCAGCATTTT
TRBV6-1	TRBJ1-2	NA	NA	CAGLDAYGYTF	TGTGCCGGCCTAGACGCCTATGGCTACACCTTC
TRBV10-1	TRBJ2-7	NA	few	CASSESRASYEQYF	TGCGCCAGCAGTGAGTCGAGGGCTTCCTACGAGCAGTACTTC
TRBV7-9	TRBJ1-2	NA	NA	CASSNIYGRGYGYTF	TGTGCCAGCAGCAACATTTACGGTCGGGGGTATGGCTACACCTTC
TRBV11-2	TRBJ1-2	NA	NA	CASSLVGGLYGYTF	TGTGCCAGCAGCTTAGTAGGGGGTCTCTATGGCTACACCTTC
TRBV19	TRBJ1-2	TRBD1	NA	CASEQGAGYYGYTF	TGTGCCAGCGAACAGGGGGCAGGATACTATGGCTACACCTTC
TRBV7-2	TRBJ2-4	TRBD1	NA	CASSSRQGKNIQYF	TGTGCCAGCAGCTCAAGACAGGGCAAAAACATTCAGTACTTC
TRBV7-8	TRBJ1-1	NA	NA	CASSLVPMNTEAFF	TGTGCCAGCAGCTTAGTACCGATGAACACTGAAGCTTTCTTT
TRBV11-2	TRBJ1-1	NA	NA	CASSRPLPNTEAFF	TGTGCCAGCAGCAGACCATTGCCCAACACTGAAGCTTTCTTT
TRBV11-1	TRBJ2-2	NA	NA	CASSLKIFAGGNTGELFF	TGTGCCAGCAGCTTGAAAATCTTTGCTGGGGGGAACACCGGGGAGCTGTTTTTT
TRBV9	TRBJ1-2	NA	NA	CASSVGPAGFYGYTF	TGTGCCAGCAGCGTAGGCCCTGCTGGGTTCTATGGCTACACCTTC
TRBV4-1	TRBJ2-2	NA	NA	CASSLPRVGVPNTGELFF	TGCGCCAGCAGCCTTCCCAGAGTGGGGGTCCCGAACACCGGGGAGCTGTTTTTT